Listed below are T cell receptor beta chains from one sample, sequenced in a study of regulatory T cells in long-lasting Graves disease. TCRdb reprocessed the multiplex PCR reads via MiXCR and lists one record per CDR3 protein. The sample carries fewer than 550,000 distinct CDR3 sequences, about 22% recorded once. The material was peripheral blood mononuclear cells (PBMCs), obtained when the disease was refractory, from a patient treated with antithyroid drugs. Receptors were obtained from a female donor with Graves disease. The CDR3 runs from the conserved cysteine through the conserved F or W. The order of the fields is D gene, J gene, clone size, V gene, CDR3 DNA, CDR3 protein. The D gene is left open where the match is weak. Some rows mark clone size as missing; the rest say once, few, many or name a class of expanded clone.

>TRBD1|TRBJ1-1|-|TRBV29-1
TGCAGCGTTGAAGAAACAGGGGCCCAAATCATGAACACTGAAGCTTTCTTT
CSVEETGAQIMNTEAFF
>-|TRBJ2-3|few|TRBV11-2
TGTGCCAGCAGCTCCGGGACTCCCCGTGATACGCAGTATTTT
CASSSGTPRDTQYF
>-|TRBJ2-7|many|TRBV13
TGTGCCAGCAGCTTACAGGGGATTAGCTCCTACGAGCAGTACTTC
CASSLQGISSYEQYF
>-|TRBJ1-3|few|TRBV29-1
TGCAGCGCTTCCGAATCCGGAAACACCATATATTTT
CSASESGNTIYF
>-|TRBJ2-2|few|TRBV19
TGTGCCAGTAGTTGGGGCAGGGACGCCGGGGAGCTGTTTTTT
CASSWGRDAGELFF
>TRBD1|TRBJ2-7|few|TRBV11-2
TGTGCCAGCAGCCCAGACTCGACAGGGATGAGGGAGCAGTACTTC
CASSPDSTGMREQYF
>-|TRBJ1-1|many|TRBV12-3/TRBV12-4
TGTGCCAGCACCGAATTCCGGGAGAACACTGAAGCTTTCTTT
CASTEFRENTEAFF
>TRBD1|TRBJ2-7|many|TRBV28
TGTGCCAGCAGTCTGCCTTCTCCCGGGACAGCGATACGTCCCTACGAGCAGTACTTC
CASSLPSPGTAIRPYEQYF
>TRBD2|TRBJ2-2|few|TRBV19
TGTGCCAGTAGTGGCGGGGGGGCAAACACCGGGGAGCTGTTTTTT
CASSGGGANTGELFF
>-|TRBJ1-6|-|TRBV6-1
TGTGCCAGCAGTCCCGGGACCCCCGGGAGTGGTTCACCCCTCCACTTT
CASSPGTPGSGSPLHF